The clone carrying this T cell receptor (beta chain) appeared a few times. Its cognate antigen is unknown. The sample originates from a study of a mutant IDH1 vaccine in newly diagnosed glioma. Across the study: Initiation of the vaccine course occurred 4-6 weeks after radiotherapy alone, or alongside temozolomide cycles. There were about 60% males and roughly 40% females among treated patients, whose mean age was about 40 years. Beforehand, treatment had been radiotherapy, temozolomide, or both; the majority received both. Study outcomes and limitations: Pseudoprogression showed no apparent link to changes in top peripheral T cell clonotypes.

Germline CDR1 reads LGHNA; CDR2 reads YSLEER. Trimming shortened V by 0 bases and J by 0 bases, and 15 bases separated the two germline ends. This CDR3 has 18 residues. As to time point: week 47, end of study. Doses comprised 300 ug of mutant IDH1 20-mer peptide each, plus topical imiquimod. Profiled with immunoSEQ multiplex PCR; TCRdb holds only in-frame clones, not every one. This sample carries roughly 56,000 clones, about 80% of them seen once, and the ten largest clones take 5% to 6%. The source of this sequence is a man over 45 with glioma. The rearrangement links TRBV4-3 to TRBJ1-5; D unclear. Specimen: PBMCs, collected from a glioma patient whose treatment included an IDH1 peptide vaccine. CDR3 bases: TGCGCCAGCAGCCAAGATCTGAACAGCCTGTATAGCAATCAGCCCCAGCATTTT. Protein: CASSQDLNSLYSNQPQHF.